The clone carrying this T cell receptor beta chain was seen at least ten times. Its cognate antigen is unknown. Clinicians diagnosed using symptoms, serum thyroxine, TRAb, thyroid ultrasound and orbital computed tomography. Amplified material comprised TCR beta CDR3 regions derived from RNA transcripts. The first round was an RT-PCR with HTBI primers, and the second round was a multiplex PCR. TCRdb passed the multiplex PCR reads through MiXCR, listing each CDR3 protein once. Here the sample spans 240,000 or so distinct CDR3 sequences, around 45% being singletons. The data are from a study of Graves' ophthalmopathy and Graves' hyperthyroidism. Study-wide results and limits: With about 87% sensitivity and approximately 79% specificity, a 13-signature model separated ophthalmopathy from stable hyperthyroidism.

The specimen was peripheral blood. This TCR came from an adult man with Graves' ophthalmopathy.

CDR3 DNA sequence: TGCGCCAGCAGTCCTTCCTATGGCTACACCTTC. It yields the protein CASSPSYGYTF. V gene TRBV10-2 combines with J gene TRBJ1-2, with no clear D. Looked up from germline, CDR1 is WSHSY and CDR2 is SAAADI. The CDR3 covers 11 residues. V was shortened by 5 bases and J by 4 bases, with 5 bases between the two germline ends.